This TCR beta chain was obtained from a study of blood T cell repertoires in COVID-19 (TCRdb year 2020). At the level of the whole study: The collaborator samples originated in the United States, Italy and Spain and spanned the acute and convalescent phases of COVID-19. The dataset comprised deeply sampled blood TCRbeta repertoires from subjects exposed to, actively infected with, or recovered from COVID-19. Samples were obtained from the ongoing ImmuneRACE study (first 160 participants) and from about 1,300 subjects provided by 6 global collaborators. The prospective study material was composed of cDNA or gDNA derived from T cells, B-cell-depleted T cells, or PBMCs. A freely available public database, intended as a resource for researchers studying the immune response to SARS-CoV-2, is where the repertoires were released. Sample metadata almost always included a de-identified subject ID, COVID-19 status, age in years and sex. Where HLA class I and class II types were available, the types were taken from metadata supplied by the sample provider, not from assay-based typing.

Comments on this clone: This clone's antigen is unknown. Base qualities are not provided; no much larger clone lies one nucleotide away.

Whole blood was collected in K2EDTA tubes by collaborating institutions according to the institutions' own protocols. Collaborator samples were shipped for TCRbeta analysis as frozen whole blood, isolated PBMCs, or DNA extracted from either sample type. Cut back by 4 bases and 2 bases, the V and J ends lie 15 bases apart. The germline V gene specifies MNHEY as CDR1 and SVGEGT as CDR2. Its CDR3 holds 16 amino acids, cysteine through phenylalanine. The sequence is cut down to CDR3 DNA, 48 bases in frame from base 1. The immunoSEQ Assay, a bias-controlled multiplex PCR, was used to amplify TCRbeta CDR3 regions from genomic DNA. As for the authors' bioinformatics: Within the assay, amplification of reference gene primers was used to estimate how many nucleated cells each sample contained. Sequence reads were collapsed and filtered to measure the absolute abundance of every unique TCRbeta CDR3 rearrangement. For each sample, productive Simpson clonality was calculated as the square root of Simpson's diversity index over productive rearrangements. As stored in TCRdb, this immuneACCESS dataset retains in-frame rearrangements with V and J assigned. A fraction of the clones does not appear; measured against another copy, unresolved V genes explain less than half of the discrepancy, and the remainder lacks a known reason. V, J and clone size reflect that table, while D and trimming were determined from the DNA. For this sample there are 150,000 or so clones; 80% appear just once. Together, the top ten hold approximately 0.5% of the sample.

Points the paper makes about the study in general: The quantity of clinical and demographic metadata differed by source and by participant and was supplied without curation.

The sequenced sample consisted of peripheral blood. The receptor comes from a man aged 60-69 years with acute or convalescent COVID-19. Rearrangement joined TRBV6-2 or TRBV6-3 to TRBJ1-5; a tentative D match to TRBD1 spans 6 bases. The sequenced DNA is TGTGCCAGCAGTTCTACAGAACAGGGCGGCAATCAGCCCCAGCATTTT. Protein translation: CASSSTEQGGNQPQHF.